A single sample gave rise to the 4 T cell receptor beta chains below, sequenced in a study of CD8+CD57+ T cells in acquired aplastic anemia. Genomic DNA, serving as template, underwent TCR beta VDJ and CDR3 profiling. TCRdb called the reads again in MiXCR, with one record for every CDR3 protein. The sample lists about 150,000 distinct CDR3 sequences; about 50% were seen once. Patients sequenced had flow cytometry evidence of CD8+CD57+ cell expansion. The specimen sequenced was sorted CD4+, CD8+, or CD8+CD57+ T cells (not recorded which) from PBMCs. All receptors come from a human donor with aplastic anemia.

This clonotype was counted at least ten times. The chain carries TRBV5-8 and TRBJ2-3; D might be TRBD1 or TRBD2, each matching 5 bases. The CDR3 consists of 17 residues. The germline CDR1 and CDR2 sequences are SGHTS and YDEGEE. With 2 bases removed from V and 2 bases from J, the gap between germline ends came to 18 bases. In DNA, the CDR3 is TGTGCCAGCAGCTTCGAGGGGACCAACGTCCTCACAGATACGCAGTATTTT. It translates to CASSFEGTNVLTDTQYF.

This clonotype was observed a handful of times. This sequence joins TRBV10-2 and TRBJ1-1; the D gene is possibly TRBD1 (5 bases). This CDR3 region has 14 residues. Trimming shortened V by 3 bases and J by 5 bases, and 13 bases separated the two germline ends. Germline assignment: CDR1 WSHSY and CDR2 SAAADI. As DNA, the CDR3 is TGCGCCAGCAGTGACTGGCAGGGAGGGACTGAAGCTTTCTTT. Translating it yields CASSDWQGGTEAFF.

The table lists this clonotype with many counts. The V call is TRBV5-6, the J call TRBJ1-2; possible D gene TRBD1, 6 bases. This CDR3 region has 15 residues. The germline CDR1 and CDR2 sequences are SGHDT and YYEEEE. Trimming stripped 0 bases from V and 4 bases from J, with 13 bases between. Here the CDR3 reads CASSLGSDRIYGYTF. CDR3 nucleotide sequence: TGTGCCAGCAGCTTGGGATCGGACAGAATCTATGGCTACACCTTC.

This clonotype was detected ten times or more. This chain uses TRBV7-8 with TRBJ1-1; possibly TRBD1 for D (6 bases). V lost 0 bases to trimming and J lost 1 base, with 12 bases between them. CDR3 length equals 16 residues. Germline V gene data show CDR1 as SGHVS and CDR2 as FQNEAQ. The CDR3 region is CASSLARGHPNTEAFF. In nucleotides, the CDR3 is TGTGCCAGCAGCTTAGCGAGGGGACATCCGAACACTGAAGCTTTCTTT.